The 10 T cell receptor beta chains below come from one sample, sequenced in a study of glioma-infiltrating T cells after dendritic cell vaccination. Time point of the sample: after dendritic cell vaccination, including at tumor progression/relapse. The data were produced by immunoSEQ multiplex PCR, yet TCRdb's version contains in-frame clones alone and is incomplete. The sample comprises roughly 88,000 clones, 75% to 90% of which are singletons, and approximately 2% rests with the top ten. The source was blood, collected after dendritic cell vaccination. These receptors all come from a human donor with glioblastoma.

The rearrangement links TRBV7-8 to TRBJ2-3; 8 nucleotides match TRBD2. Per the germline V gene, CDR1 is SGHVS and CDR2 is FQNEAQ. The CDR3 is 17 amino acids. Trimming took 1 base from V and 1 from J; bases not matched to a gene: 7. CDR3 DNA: TGTGCCAGCAGCTTAGTCTTTGCTAGCGGGCGCACAGATACGCAGTATTTT. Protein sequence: CASSLVFASGRTDTQYF.

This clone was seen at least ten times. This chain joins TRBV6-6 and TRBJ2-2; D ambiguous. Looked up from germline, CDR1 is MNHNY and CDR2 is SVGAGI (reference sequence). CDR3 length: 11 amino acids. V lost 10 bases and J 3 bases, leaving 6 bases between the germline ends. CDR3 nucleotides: TGTGCCATCTACTACACCGGGGAGCTGTTTTTT. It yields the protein CAIYYTGELFF.

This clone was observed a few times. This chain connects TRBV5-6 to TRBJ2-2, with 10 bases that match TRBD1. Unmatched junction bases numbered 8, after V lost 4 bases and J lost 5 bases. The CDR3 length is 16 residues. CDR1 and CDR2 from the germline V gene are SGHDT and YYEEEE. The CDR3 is CASSIAPGQGTGELFF. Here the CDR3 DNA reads TGTGCCAGCAGCATAGCTCCGGGACAGGGGACCGGGGAGCTGTTTTTT. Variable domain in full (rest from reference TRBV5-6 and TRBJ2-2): DAGVTQSPTHLIKTRGQQVTLRCSPKSGHDTVSWYQQALGQGPQFIFQYYEEEERQRGNFPDRFSGHQFPNYSSELNVNALLLGDSALYLCASSIAPGQGTGELFFGEGSRLTVL.

The CDR3: CASSPRQQETQYF. The CDR3 nucleotides are TGTGCCAGCTCACCACGACAGCAAGAGACCCAGTACTTC. The V and J genes are TRBV18 and TRBJ2-5; D might be TRBD1 (5 bases). Germline loops: CDR1 KGHSH, CDR2 LQKENI. This CDR3 spans 13 amino acids. The V end was cut by 1 base, the J end by 2 bases, with 5 bases between.

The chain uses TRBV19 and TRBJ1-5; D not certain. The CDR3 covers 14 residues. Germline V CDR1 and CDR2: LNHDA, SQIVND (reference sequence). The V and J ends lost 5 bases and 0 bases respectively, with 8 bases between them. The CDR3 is CASSAGNSNQPQHF. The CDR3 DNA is TGTGCCAGTAGTGCCGGGAATAGCAATCAGCCCCAGCATTTT.

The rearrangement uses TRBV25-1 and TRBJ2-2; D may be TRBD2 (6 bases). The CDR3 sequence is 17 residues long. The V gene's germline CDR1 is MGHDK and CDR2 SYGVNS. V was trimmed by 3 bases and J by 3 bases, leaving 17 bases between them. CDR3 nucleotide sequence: TGTGCCAGCAGTGATGTCTCCCGGGGGTTGTACACCGGGGAGCTGTTTTTT. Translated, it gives CASSDVSRGLYTGELFF.

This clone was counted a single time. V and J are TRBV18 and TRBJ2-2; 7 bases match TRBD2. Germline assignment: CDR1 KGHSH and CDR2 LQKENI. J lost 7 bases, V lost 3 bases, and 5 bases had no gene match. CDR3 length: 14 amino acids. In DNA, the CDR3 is TGTGCCAGCTCACCCCCTAGCGGATTCGGGGAGCTGTTTTTT. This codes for CASSPPSGFGELFF. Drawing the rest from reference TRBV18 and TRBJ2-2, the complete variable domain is NAGVMQNPRHLVRRRGQEARLRCSPMKGHSHVYWYRQLPEEGLKFMVYLQKENIIDESGMPKERFSAEFPKEGPSILRIQQVVRGDSAAYFCASSPPSGFGELFFGEGSRLTVL.

CDR3 region: CASISGQGLRYGYTF. The CDR3 DNA is TGTGCCAGTATTTCGGGACAGGGGTTACGCTATGGCTACACCTTC. The V call is TRBV19, the J call TRBJ1-2; 10 positions match TRBD1. Looked up from germline, CDR1 is LNHDA and CDR2 is SQIVND (reference sequence). The CDR3 is 15 residues long. V shed 7 bases, J shed 4 bases, and the junction held 9 bases outside the gene matches.

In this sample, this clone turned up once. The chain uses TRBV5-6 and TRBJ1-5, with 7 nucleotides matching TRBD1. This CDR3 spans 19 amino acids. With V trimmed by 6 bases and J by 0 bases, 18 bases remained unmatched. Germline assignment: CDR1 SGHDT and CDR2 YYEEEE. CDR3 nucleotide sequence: TGTGCCAGCAAAACGTCCCGGGACAGAGCCCTGCTTAGCAATCAGCCCCAGCATTTT. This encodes CASKTSRDRALLSNQPQHF.

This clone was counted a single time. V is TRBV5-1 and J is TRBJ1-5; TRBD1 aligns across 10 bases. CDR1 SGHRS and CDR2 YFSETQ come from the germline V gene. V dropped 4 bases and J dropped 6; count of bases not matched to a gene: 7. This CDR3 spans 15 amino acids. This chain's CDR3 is CASSPAGQGFQPQHF. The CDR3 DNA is TGCGCCAGCAGCCCGGCGGGACAGGGGTTTCAGCCCCAGCATTTT.